The 18 T cell receptor beta chains listed next were all sequenced from one sample in a study of blood T cell repertoires in COVID-19. Only in-frame clones appear in the TCRdb table, and some are missing; sequencing was by immunoSEQ multiplex PCR. The table has about 66,000 clones, 70% to 90% seen once. Sequencing was performed on peripheral blood. The receptors shown here come from a man between 50 and 59 years old with active COVID-19.

The chain combines TRBV20-1 with TRBJ2-5; 9 bases agree with TRBD2. V shed 3 bases and J 5 bases; nucleotides not matched to a gene: 16. Germline assignment: CDR1 DFQATT and CDR2 SNEGSKA (reference sequence). This CDR3 region has 17 residues. The CDR3 protein is CSASPLGRGGPRETQYF. CDR3 DNA: TGCAGTGCTAGTCCCCTAGGGCGGGGGGGCCCGAGGGAGACCCAGTACTTC.

This chain connects TRBV6-1 to TRBJ2-3; 7 bases fit TRBD2. Looked up from germline, CDR1 is MNHNS and CDR2 is SASEGT. CDR3 length: 15 residues. Trimming cost V 2 bases and J 0 bases; bases outside gene matches: 2. The CDR3: CASSESRGSTDTQYF. For the CDR3, the DNA is TGTGCCAGCAGTGAATCGCGGGGGAGCACAGATACGCAGTATTTT.

The CDR3 region has the DNA TGCGCCAGCAGCTTTTTTAGATCGAACACTGAAGCTTTCTTT. This gives the protein CASSFFRSNTEAFF. The chain is built from TRBV5-1 and TRBJ1-1; D ambiguous. Germline-derived CDR1 and CDR2 are SGHRS and YFSETQ. Trimming removed 2 bases from V and 1 base from J, with 9 bases in between. The length of the CDR3 is 14 residues.

This clone was detected only once. The chain employs TRBV19 and TRBJ2-5; 9 positions agree with TRBD1. Trimming at V came to 8 bases and at J to 5 bases, leaving 12 bases not matched to a gene. Germline V gene lookup returns CDR1 LNHDA and CDR2 SQIVND (reference sequence). The CDR3 totals 15 residues. In DNA, the CDR3 is TGTGCCAGTTTGGAACTAACAGGGGGCAAGGAGACCCAGTACTTC. It is translated as CASLELTGGKETQYF.

The genes are TRBV6-1 and TRBJ2-1; 9 nucleotides agree with TRBD2. The CDR3 is 16 amino acids. CDR1 is MNHNS, CDR2 SASEGT, per germline. V shed 3 bases and J 4 bases; nucleotides not matched to a gene: 7. The CDR3 reads CASSEGTSRRYNEQFF. CDR3 sequence (DNA): TGTGCCAGCAGTGAGGGGACTAGCAGAAGGTACAATGAGCAGTTCTTC.

In its sample, this clone was seen once. This sequence joins TRBV5-6 and TRBJ1-4; D might be TRBD1 (6 bases). V lost 4 bases to trimming and J lost 8 bases, with 15 bases between them. CDR1 and CDR2 (germline): SGHDT, YYEEEE. The CDR3 loop spans 14 amino acids. This chain's CDR3 is CASSQQGASEKLFF. For the CDR3, the DNA is TGTGCCAGCAGCCAACAGGGCGCCAGCGAAAAACTGTTTTTT.

The chain joins TRBV5-1 to TRBJ1-6; no clear D gene. The length of the CDR3 is 15 residues. Between the trimmed V and J ends, which lost 5 bases and 5 bases, there was a span of 14 bases. Looked up from germline, CDR1 is SGHRS and CDR2 is YFSETQ. The CDR3 protein is CASSRAGSNNSPLHF. The CDR3 DNA sequence: TGCGCCAGCAGTCGCGCAGGTTCAAATAATTCACCCCTCCACTTT.

This clone was observed a single time. This sequence joins TRBV15 and TRBJ2-5; 13 bases align to TRBD2. The germline CDR1 and CDR2 sequences are LNHNV and YYDKDF (reference sequence). The V gene end was trimmed by 0 bases and the J gene end by 6 bases; junction bases not matched to a gene: 4. The length of the CDR3 is 16 residues. The CDR3 nucleotides read TGTGCCACCAGCAGAGATCCGACTAGCGGGAGGAAGACCCAGTACTTC. It translates to CATSRDPTSGRKTQYF. Drawing the rest from reference TRBV15 and TRBJ2-5, the complete variable domain is DAMVIQNPRYQVTQFGKPVTLSCSQTLNHNVMYWYQQKSSQAPKLLFHYYDKDFNNEADTPDNFQSRRPNTSFCFLDIRSPGLGDTAMYLCATSRDPTSGRKTQYFGPGTRLLVL.

The chain joins TRBV2 to TRBJ1-6, with 7 nucleotides matching TRBD1. The CDR3 extends over 16 amino acids. From germline, CDR1 is SNHLY and CDR2 FYNNEI. Losses at the gene ends were 7 bases for V and 10 bases for J; bases not matched to a gene: 16. The chain's CDR3 is CASTNVGGTRGSPLHF. In nucleotides, the CDR3 is TGTGCCAGCACCAACGTAGGGGGCACGAGAGGGTCACCCCTCCACTTT. The entire variable domain, with the rest obtained from reference TRBV2 and TRBJ1-6, is as follows: EPEVTQTPSHQVTQMGQEVILRCVPISNHLYFYWYRQILGQKVEFLVSFYNNEISEKSEIFDDQFSVERPDGSNFTLKIRSTKLEDSAMYFCASTNVGGTRGSPLHFGNGTRLTVT.

The chain links TRBV18 to TRBJ2-4; possible D gene TRBD1, 6 bases. The CDR3 runs to 15 residues. V shed 3 bases and J shed 0 bases, with 9 bases lying between them. Germline V lookup: CDR1 KGHSH, CDR2 LQKENI. The CDR3 DNA sequence: TGTGCCAGCTCACCGGGGACAATAGCCAAAAACATTCAGTACTTC. It specifies CASSPGTIAKNIQYF.

The gene calls are TRBV5-1 and TRBJ1-1; D not resolved. The CDR3 loop spans 13 amino acids. Per germline, CDR1 SGHRS and CDR2 YFSETQ. Trimming left V 7 bases short and J 3 bases short, with 13 bases between. The CDR3 is CASRTGEDTEAFF. The DNA for the CDR3 is TGCGCCAGCCGCACTGGGGAGGACACTGAAGCTTTCTTT. The full variable domain, with the rest looked up from reference TRBV5-1 and TRBJ1-1, is KAGVTQTPRYLIKTRGQQVTLSCSPISGHRSVSWYQQTPGQGLQFLFEYFSETQRNKGNFPGRFSGRQFSNSRSEMNVSTLELGDSALYLCASRTGEDTEAFFGQGTRLTVV.

The chain has TRBV10-2 and TRBJ2-7, with 8 positions matching TRBD2. Germline V lookup: CDR1 WSHSY, CDR2 SAAADI. This CDR3 comprises 15 residues. After removal of 5 bases from V and 2 bases from J, the junction contained 8 bases not matched to a gene. CDR3 nucleotide sequence: TGCGCCAGCAGTACAGGTGCGGGGGGAACCTACGAGCAGTACTTC. This gives the protein CASSTGAGGTYEQYF.

The J gene is TRBJ1-4, the V gene TRBV6-6; 7 bases agree with TRBD1. V lost 6 bases, J lost 10 bases, and 14 bases stayed unmatched. The CDR3 runs 15 residues. Germline V lookup: CDR1 MNHNY, CDR2 SVGAGI (reference sequence). The CDR3 DNA sequence: TGTGCCAGCAGGCAGGGGGGTCAGGGGCTGGGAAAACTGTTTTTT. As protein: CASRQGGQGLGKLFF.

This clone was counted only a few times. This chain uses TRBV27 with TRBJ1-6, with D perhaps matching TRBD1 (5 bases). CDR1 and CDR2 (germline): MNHEY, SMNVEV (reference sequence). The CDR3 is made up of 15 amino acids. V gave up 3 bases and J gave up 4 bases, with 10 bases separating them. DNA of the CDR3: TGTGCCAGCAGTTTCAGGGCCCAGTATAATTCACCCCTCCACTTT. Translated: CASSFRAQYNSPLHF.

The J gene is TRBJ2-7, the V gene TRBV10-1; D possibly corresponds to TRBD1 (5 bases). V was shortened by 1 base and J by 2 bases, with 12 bases between the two germline ends. The CDR3 totals 15 residues. From germline, CDR1 is WNHNN and CDR2 SYGVQD (reference sequence). The DNA of the CDR3 is TGCGCCAGCAGTGAGTTAGCAGGGAAGCCCTACGAGCAGTACGTC. Protein product: CASSELAGKPYEQYV.

This chain connects TRBV10-3 to TRBJ2-1, with 12 bases fitting TRBD2. V was clipped by 5 bases and J by 6 bases; unmatched bases: 5. This CDR3 has 15 amino acids. CDR1 and CDR2 from the germline V gene are ENHRY and SYGVKD. The CDR3 nucleotides are TGTGCCATCAGTTCTAGCGGGGGGGCAGGCAATGAGCAGTTCTTC. Its translation is CAISSSGGAGNEQFF.

The V call is TRBV5-1, the J call TRBJ2-1, with 12 bases identical to TRBD2. Germline CDR1 is SGHRS and CDR2 is YFSETQ. The trim removed 5 bases at V and 5 bases at J, leaving 5 bases unmatched. The CDR3 contains 15 residues. The CDR3 DNA follows: TGCGCCAGCAGGCCCGGGACTAGCGGGCACAATGAGCAGTTCTTC. Amino acid sequence: CASRPGTSGHNEQFF.

J is TRBJ2-1 and V is TRBV9; 9 bases fit TRBD2. Germline CDR1 SGDLS, CDR2 YYNGEE. The CDR3 spans 16 residues. V shed 4 bases, J shed 7 bases, and the junction held 12 bases outside the gene matches. The DNA for the CDR3 is TGTGCCAGCAGCCCCCGGGTTGGCGGGGGGGGAAATGAGCAGTTCTTC. Amino acid sequence: CASSPRVGGGGNEQFF.